The 28 T cell receptor beta chains given below trace back to one sample, sequenced in a study of blood T cell repertoires in COVID-19. Data came from immunoSEQ multiplex PCR; TCRdb stores just in-frame clones and leaves some out. The sample lists 86,000 or so clones, around 91% occurring once. Sequencing was performed on peripheral blood. Receptor source: a woman between 50 and 59 years old in a cohort sampled during active COVID-19.

The genes are TRBV5-1 and TRBJ2-7, with D possibly matching TRBD1 (5 bases). CDR1 and CDR2 from the germline V gene are SGHRS and YFSETQ. The V gene lost 2 bases and the J gene lost 2 bases, with 11 bases spanning the gap. The CDR3 length is 14 residues. The CDR3 DNA follows: TGCGCCAGCAGCTTCCAGGGAAGGACCTACGAGCAGTACTTC. Encoded protein: CASSFQGRTYEQYF.

This chain uses TRBV6-5 with TRBJ1-4, with D maybe TRBD1 (6 bases). This CDR3 spans 13 amino acids. V was pared by 8 bases and J by 0 bases, with 7 bases between. Germline CDR1 and CDR2: MNHEY and SVGAGI. The CDR3 loop reads CASRTATNEKLFF. DNA for the CDR3: TGTGCCAGCCGGACAGCAACTAATGAAAAACTGTTTTTT.

The V call is TRBV5-1, the J call TRBJ1-1; TRBD1 might be the D (6 bases). This CDR3 has 12 amino acids. Germline CDR1 and CDR2: SGHRS and YFSETQ. Trimming removed 4 bases from V and 5 bases from J, with 9 bases in between. CDR3 nucleotide sequence: TGCGCCAGCAGCCCACAGGGTACTGAAGCTTTCTTT. Protein sequence: CASSPQGTEAFF. The full variable domain, in which reference TRBV5-1 and TRBJ1-1 provide the parts outside the CDR3, is KAGVTQTPRYLIKTRGQQVTLSCSPISGHRSVSWYQQTPGQGLQFLFEYFSETQRNKGNFPGRFSGRQFSNSRSEMNVSTLELGDSALYLCASSPQGTEAFFGQGTRLTVV.

V is TRBV9 and J is TRBJ1-6, with D possibly being TRBD1 (6 bases). Germline V gives CDR1 SGDLS, CDR2 YYNGEE. Trimming shortened V by 3 bases and J by 7 bases, and 20 bases separated the two germline ends. The CDR3 contains 17 residues. The CDR3 region has the DNA TGTGCCAGCAGCGATCCCCCGGGCCCTCAGGGGAATTCACCCCTCCACTTT. This translates into CASSDPPGPQGNSPLHF.

The V gene is TRBV5-5, the J gene TRBJ1-1; D possibly corresponds to TRBD1 (6 bases). V gave up 4 bases and J gave up 6 bases, with 19 bases separating them. Germline V gene lookup returns CDR1 SGHKS and CDR2 YYEKEE (reference sequence). CDR3 length: 15 amino acids. CDR3 DNA sequence: TGTGCCAGCAGCACCGGACAGCTCGCAAGGGCTGAAGCTTTCTTT. Translating gives CASSTGQLARAEAFF.

This clone came up once. The chain recombines TRBV7-3 with TRBJ2-1, with 9 bases identical to TRBD1. After removal of 6 bases from V and 4 bases from J, the junction contained 7 bases not matched to a gene. Germline values: CDR1 SGHTA, CDR2 FQGTGA. This CDR3 has 15 amino acids. The CDR3 here is CASRETGGPYNEQFF. The CDR3 DNA reads TGTGCCAGCAGAGAAACAGGGGGCCCGTACAATGAGCAGTTCTTC.

This clone has a single count. J is TRBJ2-5 and V is TRBV5-1; D is unclear. Trimming stripped 0 bases from V and 3 bases from J, with 6 bases between. Per the germline V gene, CDR1 is SGHRS and CDR2 is YFSETQ. The CDR3 totals 13 residues. The CDR3 sequence is CASSLDSKETQYF. CDR3 sequence (DNA): TGCGCCAGCAGCTTGGACAGCAAAGAGACCCAGTACTTC. Full variable domain (missing parts from reference TRBV5-1 and TRBJ2-5): KAGVTQTPRYLIKTRGQQVTLSCSPISGHRSVSWYQQTPGQGLQFLFEYFSETQRNKGNFPGRFSGRQFSNSRSEMNVSTLELGDSALYLCASSLDSKETQYFGPGTRLLVL.

The rearrangement joins TRBV7-8 to TRBJ2-1, with 13 bases that match TRBD2. The CDR3 contains 20 residues. CDR1 and CDR2 from the germline V gene are SGHVS and FQNEAQ. The V segment lost 0 bases and the J segment 0 bases; nucleotides outside the gene matches: 8. CDR3 loop: CASSLADRTSGRASYNEQFF. The CDR3, as DNA: TGTGCCAGCAGCTTAGCCGACCGTACTAGCGGGAGGGCCTCCTACAATGAGCAGTTCTTC.

The chain has TRBV7-8 and TRBJ2-2; the match to TRBD1 covers 8 bases. CDR1 and CDR2 (germline): SGHVS, FQNEAQ. This CDR3 region has 18 residues. V gave up 4 bases and J gave up 6 bases; unmatched junction bases: 16. The chain's CDR3 is CASSSRDPRAGGSGELFF. The CDR3 nucleotides read TGTGCCAGCAGCTCAAGGGACCCTCGGGCAGGGGGCTCCGGGGAGCTGTTTTTT.

The chain combines TRBV6-5 with TRBJ1-1, with D uncertain. V was pared by 4 bases and J by 1 base, with 10 bases between. The CDR3 sequence is 14 residues long. Per the germline V gene, CDR1 is MNHEY and CDR2 is SVGAGI. The chain's CDR3 is CASSSRRGNTEAFF. CDR3 sequence (DNA): TGTGCCAGCAGTTCCCGGCGGGGGAACACTGAAGCTTTCTTT.

This chain links TRBV12-3 or TRBV12-4 with TRBJ1-5; D is uncertain. Deletions cut 7 bases from V and 8 bases from J, with 15 bases between. CDR3 length: 13 amino acids. DNA for the CDR3: TGTGCCAGCAAAGGAGGCCTGCCGGAGCCCCAGCATTTT. Protein product: CASKGGLPEPQHF.

The chain uses TRBV28 and TRBJ2-7; 10 nucleotides line up with TRBD1. Germline V gene lookup returns CDR1 MDHEN and CDR2 SYDVKM. Trimming at V came to 7 bases and at J to 6 bases, leaving 9 bases not matched to a gene. This CDR3 is 14 amino acids long. The CDR3 loop is CASIRTGGHREQYF. The CDR3 region has the DNA TGTGCCAGCATCCGGACAGGGGGACACCGCGAGCAGTACTTC.

The chain couples TRBV27 to TRBJ2-5; 7 nucleotides align to TRBD2. V dropped 4 bases and J dropped 4; count of bases not matched to a gene: 6. This CDR3 is 14 amino acids long. CDR1 and CDR2 (germline): MNHEY, SMNVEV (reference sequence). Here the CDR3 reads CASSYLRGGETQYF. DNA of the CDR3: TGTGCCAGCAGTTACTTACGCGGGGGAGAGACCCAGTACTTC.

The rearrangement joins TRBV7-9 to TRBJ2-1, with 13 bases identical to TRBD2. V was clipped by 3 bases and J by 7 bases; unmatched bases: 3. Germline V gene sequence: CDR1 SEHNR, CDR2 FQNEAQ (reference sequence). The CDR3 has 15 amino acids. CDR3 amino acids: CASSLTSGRPNEQFF. The CDR3 region has the DNA TGTGCCAGCAGCTTGACTAGCGGGAGGCCAAATGAGCAGTTCTTC.

This chain connects TRBV24-1 to TRBJ2-1; 7 positions match TRBD2. The CDR3 has 15 residues. J lost 7 bases, V lost 0 bases, and 5 bases had no gene match. Looked up from germline, CDR1 is KGHDR and CDR2 is SFDVKD. CDR3 region: CATSDLEGGRNEQFF. Written as DNA, the CDR3 is TGTGCCACCAGTGATTTGGAGGGAGGGAGGAATGAGCAGTTCTTC.

The V call is TRBV7-2, the J call TRBJ1-1, with D uncertain. Trimming left V 1 base short and J 1 base short, with 7 bases between. This CDR3 region has 14 residues. The V gene's germline CDR1 is SGHTA and CDR2 FQGNSA. The CDR3 DNA reads as TGTGCCAGCAGCTTAGATGTCAAGAACACTGAAGCTTTCTTT. Translated: CASSLDVKNTEAFF.

CDR3 amino acids: CASSEASGGYTDTQYF. For the CDR3, the DNA is TGCGCCAGCAGTGAGGCTAGCGGGGGTTACACAGATACGCAGTATTTT. The chain employs TRBV10-1 and TRBJ2-3, with TRBD2 identical over 10 bases. Looked up from germline, CDR1 is WNHNN and CDR2 is SYGVQD (reference sequence). V lost 2 bases, J lost 2 bases, and 4 bases stayed unmatched. The CDR3 is 16 residues long.

V and J are TRBV15 and TRBJ2-1, with D possibly matching TRBD1 (5 bases). Trimming left V 0 bases short and J 1 base short, with 7 bases between. The CDR3 contains 15 residues. The V gene's germline CDR1 is LNHNV and CDR2 YYDKDF (reference sequence). The CDR3 DNA sequence: TGTGCCACCAGCAGAGATAGGGGTTCCTACAATGAGCAGTTCTTC. It codes for CATSRDRGSYNEQFF.

The V and J genes are TRBV10-3 and TRBJ1-2; D is unclear. V was clipped by 5 bases and J by 7 bases, with 14 bases between them. Per germline, CDR1 ENHRY and CDR2 SYGVKD. The CDR3 is made up of 13 amino acids. CDR3 amino acids: CAISRKAGGGYTF. The CDR3 DNA is TGTGCCATCAGTCGGAAGGCAGGTGGTGGCTACACCTTC.

This rearrangement joins TRBV10-3 to TRBJ1-2; 9 positions agree with TRBD1. The germline V gene has CDR1 ENHRY and CDR2 SYGVKD. V lost 4 bases to trimming and J lost 4 bases; unmatched junction nucleotides: 7. This CDR3 is 15 amino acids long. The CDR3 sequence is CAISGIGTGSYGYTF. CDR3 DNA: TGTGCCATCAGTGGGATTGGGACAGGGAGCTATGGCTACACCTTC.

V gene TRBV3-1 (or the pseudogene TRBV3-2) combines with J gene TRBJ1-6; D is possibly TRBD1 (6 bases). V shed 4 bases and J shed 4 bases, with 14 bases lying between them. The CDR3 sequence is 16 residues long. CDR1 is LGHDT and CDR2 is YNNKEL in the germline V gene (reference sequence). In nucleotides, the CDR3 is TGTGCCAGCAGCCGCCGGGAAACAGGGTATAATTCACCCCTCCACTTT. Residues: CASSRRETGYNSPLHF.

The genes are TRBV5-1 and TRBJ2-2; D may be TRBD2 (5 bases). This CDR3 has 15 residues. Germline CDR1 and CDR2: SGHRS and YFSETQ. V shed 1 base and J shed 10 bases, with 17 bases lying between them. CDR3 DNA sequence: TGCGCCAGCAGCTTGTCCTTGGGAGTAGGCGCGGAGCTGTTTTTT. Translating gives CASSLSLGVGAELFF. Full variable domain (missing parts from reference TRBV5-1 and TRBJ2-2): KAGVTQTPRYLIKTRGQQVTLSCSPISGHRSVSWYQQTPGQGLQFLFEYFSETQRNKGNFPGRFSGRQFSNSRSEMNVSTLELGDSALYLCASSLSLGVGAELFFGEGSRLTVL.

CDR3 sequence: CASSPRQTLVGSPLHF. CDR3 DNA: TGTGCCAGCAGTCCCCGACAGACTCTAGTAGGTTCACCCCTCCACTTT. V is TRBV27 and J is TRBJ1-6; maybe TRBD1 (5 bases). The germline V gene has CDR1 MNHEY and CDR2 SMNVEV (reference sequence). Trimming stripped 5 bases from V and 9 bases from J, with 20 bases between. The CDR3 extends over 16 amino acids.

For this clone: Germline is not matched at one junction end, which may reflect a read error. V usage is TRBV7-7 and J usage is TRBJ2-5; 7 nucleotides align to TRBD2. This CDR3 comprises 14 residues. CDR1 and CDR2 (germline): SSHAT, FNYEAQ (reference sequence). CDR3 DNA sequence: TGTGCTAGCAGCTTAGGGAGGGGCCAAGAGACCCAGTACTTC. This gives the protein CASSLGRGQETQYF.

J is TRBJ1-1 and V is TRBV11-2; perhaps TRBD1 as D (5 bases). V lost 6 bases, J lost 2 bases, and 22 bases lay in between. Looked up from germline, CDR1 is SGHAT and CDR2 is FQNNGV. This CDR3 comprises 17 residues. The CDR3 reads CASRRRIGQGFNTEAFF. CDR3 nucleotide sequence: TGTGCCAGCAGGCGCAGAATAGGTCAGGGTTTCAACACTGAAGCTTTCTTT.

J is TRBJ2-6 and V is TRBV19, with TRBD1 identical over 7 bases. Trimming at V came to 5 bases and at J to 1 base, leaving 2 bases not matched to a gene. From germline, CDR1 is LNHDA and CDR2 SQIVND (reference sequence). The CDR3 loop spans 15 amino acids. The CDR3 loop reads CASSLTGSGANVLTF. CDR3 bases: TGTGCCAGTAGTTTGACAGGGTCTGGGGCCAACGTCCTGACTTTC.

The rearrangement links TRBV2 to TRBJ2-1; TRBD2 might be the D (6 bases). Germline V lookup: CDR1 SNHLY, CDR2 FYNNEI. With 7 bases removed from V and 1 base from J, the gap between germline ends came to 20 bases. The CDR3 runs to 17 residues. CDR3 coding DNA: TGTGCCAGCATCCCTCGGGGGACTCTCCTATCCTACAATGAGCAGTTCTTC. This encodes CASIPRGTLLSYNEQFF.

V and J are TRBV6-2 or TRBV6-3 and TRBJ2-1, with TRBD1 matching over 10 bases. The V segment lost 0 bases and the J segment 7 bases; nucleotides outside the gene matches: 3. In germline, CDR1 is MNHEY, CDR2 SVGEGT. This CDR3 contains 15 residues. CDR3 nucleotide sequence: TGTGCCAGCAGTTACTCGAGACAGGGGGCTAATGAGCAGTTCTTC. Residues: CASSYSRQGANEQFF.